Sequencing of this TCR beta chain was carried out in a study of blood T cell repertoires in COVID-19. Trimming cost V 0 bases and J 4 bases; bases outside gene matches: 7. This CDR3 comprises 16 residues. The germline CDR1 and CDR2 sequences are LGHNA and YSLEER. Using immunoSEQ multiplex PCR, the repertoire was profiled, and TCRdb retains in-frame clones only, with some absent. Of over 100,000 clones in the sample, roughly 84% are singletons; the top ten hold roughly 3.5%. V is TRBV4-3 and J is TRBJ2-7; 9 bases are a match to TRBD2. This receptor was taken from a woman aged 25-40 years who had recovered from COVID-19. The sample taken for sequencing was PBMCs or T cells enriched from blood (not recorded which). This CDR3 reads CASSQDRGRALYEQYF. For the CDR3, the DNA is TGCGCCAGCAGCCAAGATCGCGGGAGGGCCTTGTACGAGCAGTACTTC.